The rows below give T cell receptor beta chains drawn from one sample of a study of cytomegalovirus exposure and HLA in healthy donors. Data came from immunoSEQ multiplex PCR; TCRdb stores just in-frame clones and leaves some out. Of over 250,000 clones listed, around 85% are singletons. Sequences were obtained from PBMCs. Source of these receptors: a woman under 30 in good health and CMV-seronegative. Each CDR3 is given with its conserved first and last residue. The D gene is left open where the match is weak. Not every row has a clone size; where given, it reads once, few, many or a size class.

D gene,J gene,V gene,clone size,CDR3 protein,CDR3 DNA
.,TRBJ2-2,TRBV5-1,.,CASSLDGQDTGELFF,TGCGCCAGCAGCTTGGACGGTCAAGACACCGGGGAGCTGTTTTTT
TRBD1,TRBJ2-7,TRBV4-1,.,CASSQGTGQPYEQYF,TGCGCCAGCAGCCAAGGGACAGGGCAACCCTACGAGCAGTACTTC
TRBD2,TRBJ2-1,TRBV9,.,CASSVGLALSYNEQFF,TGTGCCAGCAGCGTAGGACTAGCTTTATCCTACAATGAGCAGTTCTTC
.,TRBJ1-1,TRBV19,few,CASSIQHANTEAFF,TGTGCCAGTAGTATCCAACACGCGAACACTGAAGCTTTCTTT
.,TRBJ2-5,TRBV5-1,.,CASSPHTNSGGETQYF,TGCGCCAGCAGCCCACATACCAACTCGGGTGGAGAGACCCAGTACTTC
.,TRBJ1-5,TRBV19,.,CASSIAGAQPQHF,TGTGCCAGTAGTATAGCAGGTGCTCAGCCCCAGCATTTT
TRBD1,TRBJ2-7,TRBV9,.,CASSQGQAYSYEQYF,TGTGCCAGCAGCCAGGGACAGGCCTACTCCTACGAGCAGTACTTC
TRBD2,TRBJ2-7,TRBV13,.,CASSLEASGRAGYEQYF,TGTGCCAGCAGCTTAGAGGCTAGCGGGAGGGCCGGTTACGAGCAGTACTTC
TRBD1,TRBJ2-7,TRBV4-3,.,CASSQDYPGQGLYEQYF,TGCGCCAGCAGCCAAGATTACCCGGGACAGGGTCTCTACGAGCAGTACTTC
.,TRBJ2-2,TRBV5-1,.,CASSWGAEINTGELFF,TGCGCCAGCAGCTGGGGAGCGGAGATAAACACCGGGGAGCTGTTTTTT
.,TRBJ1-4,TRBV5-1,.,CASSLGNRDGKLFF,TGCGCCAGCAGCTTGGGGAACAGGGATGGAAAACTGTTTTTT
.,TRBJ2-1,TRBV7-2,many,CASSLNRNNEQFF,TGTGCCAGCAGCTTAAACAGAAACAATGAGCAGTTCTTC
.,TRBJ2-7,TRBV6-1,few,CASSFTATYEQYF,TGTGCCAGCAGTTTCACAGCTACCTACGAGCAGTACTTC
.,TRBJ1-2,TRBV9,.,CASSELPHSYGYTF,TGTGCCAGCAGCGAGCTCCCACACAGTTATGGCTACACCTTC
TRBD1,TRBJ1-2,TRBV6-1,.,CASSHTADRGGGYTF,TGTGCCAGCAGCCACACGGCCGACAGGGGAGGTGGCTACACCTTC
.,TRBJ2-1,TRBV11-1,.,CASSSGSYNEQFF,TGTGCCAGCAGCTCAGGCTCCTACAATGAGCAGTTCTTC
.,TRBJ2-5,TRBV27,.,CASSFMPEEKETQYF,TGTGCCAGCAGTTTCATGCCAGAAGAAAAAGAGACCCAGTACTTC
.,TRBJ2-1,TRBV19,.,CASSMRRTDSYNEQFF,TGTGCCAGTAGTATGAGGAGAACGGACTCCTACAATGAGCAGTTCTTC
.,TRBJ2-7,TRBV29-1,.,CSVEEGRGTPGEQYF,TGCAGCGTTGAAGAAGGTCGAGGTACCCCTGGAGAGCAGTACTTC
TRBD2,TRBJ2-5,TRBV2,.,CASSETRTSGGQETQYF,TGTGCCAGCAGTGAAACCCGGACTAGCGGGGGCCAAGAGACCCAGTACTTC
.,TRBJ2-2,TRBV11-2,once,CASSLRVTGELFF,TGTGCCAGCAGCCTCAGGGTTACCGGGGAGCTGTTTTTT
.,TRBJ2-2,TRBV5-1,.,CASSVDTGELFF,TGCGCCAGCAGCGTCGACACCGGGGAGCTGTTTTTT
TRBD1,TRBJ2-5,TRBV28,.,CASSSTGGETQYF,TGTGCCAGCAGTTCGACAGGGGGCGAGACCCAGTACTTC
.,TRBJ1-2,TRBV27,.,CASTPTGQYLYGYTF,TGTGCCAGCACCCCGACCGGACAGTACCTCTATGGCTACACCTTC
TRBD1,TRBJ1-1,TRBV7-6,once,CASSPQVKGGTDTEAFF,TGTGCCAGCAGCCCCCAAGTAAAAGGGGGCACTGACACTGAAGCTTTCTTT
TRBD1,TRBJ2-7,TRBV19,.,CASSITGTGLGEQYF,TGTGCCAGTAGTATCACCGGGACAGGGCTCGGCGAGCAGTACTTC
.,TRBJ1-1,TRBV30,.,CAWSDRREAFF,TGTGCCTGGAGTGATAGGAGGGAAGCTTTCTTT
.,TRBJ2-6,TRBV9,.,CASSAISGNGANVLTF,TGTGCCAGCAGCGCTATCTCAGGAAATGGGGCCAACGTCCTGACTTTC
TRBD1,TRBJ1-2,TRBV7-9,.,CASSLTGTAVTNYGYTF,TGTGCCAGCAGCTTAACCGGGACAGCCGTTACTAACTATGGCTACACCTTC
TRBD1,TRBJ2-7,TRBV11-3,.,CASSGLTGRTYEQYF,TGTGCCAGCAGCGGCCTGACAGGGCGGACCTACGAGCAGTACTTC
TRBD2,TRBJ2-7,TRBV5-1,once,CASSLGTSGRAREQYF,TGCGCCAGCAGCTTGGGGACTAGCGGGAGGGCTAGGGAGCAGTACTTC
.,TRBJ1-2,TRBV7-9,many,CASSPSATHPNGYTF,TGTGCCAGCAGCCCCTCGGCGACACATCCGAATGGCTACACCTTC
TRBD1,TRBJ2-6,TRBV5-1,once,CASSLGGQGGANVLTF,TGCGCCAGCAGCTTGGGAGGACAGGGTGGGGCCAACGTCCTGACTTTC
.,TRBJ2-1,TRBV18,.,CASSLYNEQFF,TGTGCCAGCTCACTATACAATGAGCAGTTCTTC
TRBD1,TRBJ2-7,TRBV28,.,CASSLWTGGYEQYF,TGTGCCAGCAGTTTATGGACAGGGGGTTACGAGCAGTACTTC
TRBD2,TRBJ2-1,TRBV5-4,once,CASSSGTSGGNEQFF,TGTGCCAGCAGCTCTGGGACTAGCGGGGGTAATGAGCAGTTCTTC
.,TRBJ2-1,TRBV19,.,CASGILTPFF,TGTGCCAGCGGTATCCTAACCCCGTTCTTC
TRBD2,TRBJ2-5,TRBV9,.,CASSPGLAGETQYF,TGTGCCAGCAGCCCGGGACTAGCGGGAGAGACCCAGTACTTC